The rows below give T cell receptor beta chains drawn from one sample of a study of T cell changes during pregnancy in multiple sclerosis. Profiling relied on immunoSEQ multiplex PCR, and the TCRdb table lists in-frame clones only, not all of them. The table has roughly 30,000 clones, roughly 87% seen once. The sample consisted of CD8+ T cells from peripheral blood mononuclear cells, taken in the first trimester of pregnancy. Receptors were obtained from a female donor with multiple sclerosis, enrolled in a pregnancy study. The CDR3 runs from the conserved cysteine through the conserved F or W. Fields, in order: J gene, V gene, clone size, D gene, CDR3 DNA, CDR3 protein. The D gene is left open where the match is weak. Size is omitted from some rows. Given values are once, few, many or a class for expanded clones.

j_gene: TRBJ2-7
v_gene: TRBV19
abundance: -
d_gene: TRBD1
CDR3nt: TGTGCCAGTAGTTTCGTCCCCGGGACAGAGTCCTACGAGCAGTACTTC
CDR3aa: CASSFVPGTESYEQYF

j_gene: TRBJ2-2
v_gene: TRBV9
abundance: -
d_gene: -
CDR3nt: TGTGCCAGCCGGGATAACACCGGGGAGCTGTTTTTT
CDR3aa: CASRDNTGELFF

j_gene: TRBJ2-7
v_gene: TRBV28
abundance: -
d_gene: -
CDR3nt: TGTGCCAGCAGTTGGGCGCCGCCAGGGCTGAGGGAGCAGTACTTC
CDR3aa: CASSWAPPGLREQYF

j_gene: TRBJ1-4
v_gene: TRBV27
abundance: -
d_gene: TRBD1
CDR3nt: TGTGCCAGCAGTTTAGGACAGGGGGGTGAAAAACTGTTTTTT
CDR3aa: CASSLGQGGEKLFF

j_gene: TRBJ1-2
v_gene: TRBV23-1
abundance: -
d_gene: -
CDR3nt: TGCGCCAGCAGTCAATCGGCGGAGGTTACGGACTATGGCTACACCTTC
CDR3aa: CASSQSAEVTDYGYTF

j_gene: TRBJ1-2
v_gene: TRBV27
abundance: few
d_gene: -
CDR3nt: TGTGCCAGCAGTCCATACCATCACAGGGTTAACTATGGCTACACCTTC
CDR3aa: CASSPYHHRVNYGYTF

j_gene: TRBJ2-1
v_gene: TRBV7-9
abundance: -
d_gene: -
CDR3nt: TGTGCCAGCACCGCGGGAAGCGGCCCCCAGAGCTCCTACAATGAGCAGTTCTTC
CDR3aa: CASTAGSGPQSSYNEQFF

j_gene: TRBJ1-5
v_gene: TRBV27
abundance: -
d_gene: TRBD1
CDR3nt: TGTGCCAGCAGTCAGGTGAGACAGGGCGGTCAGCCCCAGCATTTT
CDR3aa: CASSQVRQGGQPQHF

j_gene: TRBJ1-5
v_gene: TRBV6-4
abundance: -
d_gene: -
CDR3nt: TGTGCCAGCAGTGACTCGGCAGGGAAGGGTCAGCCCCAGCATTTT
CDR3aa: CASSDSAGKGQPQHF

j_gene: TRBJ2-1
v_gene: TRBV4-1
abundance: -
d_gene: TRBD2
CDR3nt: TGCGCCAGCAGCCAAGAGGGGCTAGCGGGAGCCAATGAGCAGTTCTTC
CDR3aa: CASSQEGLAGANEQFF

j_gene: TRBJ1-1
v_gene: TRBV13
abundance: -
d_gene: TRBD1
CDR3nt: TGTGCCAGCAGCTTAGTCACCGGGACAGGTCTAACTGAAGCTTTCTTT
CDR3aa: CASSLVTGTGLTEAFF

j_gene: TRBJ1-4
v_gene: TRBV6-5
abundance: once
d_gene: -
CDR3nt: TGTGCCAGCAGTGTACAGGGACATGAAAAACTGTTTTTT
CDR3aa: CASSVQGHEKLFF

j_gene: TRBJ1-2
v_gene: TRBV11-2
abundance: -
d_gene: TRBD1
CDR3nt: TGTGCCAGCAGCTCCGACAGGGGCTATGGCTACACCTTC
CDR3aa: CASSSDRGYGYTF

j_gene: TRBJ1-4
v_gene: TRBV15
abundance: -
d_gene: TRBD1
CDR3nt: TGTGCCACCAGCAGTTCCAGGGGGCTGGGTGAAAAACTGTTTTTT
CDR3aa: CATSSSRGLGEKLFF

j_gene: TRBJ2-3
v_gene: TRBV4-3
abundance: once
d_gene: TRBD2
CDR3nt: TGCGCCAGCAGCCAAGATTGGGAGGGGCGGGAGGGATCCTTGAGCACAGATACGCAGTATTTT
CDR3aa: CASSQDWEGREGSLSTDTQYF

j_gene: TRBJ2-7
v_gene: TRBV15
abundance: -
d_gene: TRBD1
CDR3nt: TGTGCCACCAGCAGAGATCAATGGGACAGCTACGAGCAGTACTTC
CDR3aa: CATSRDQWDSYEQYF

j_gene: TRBJ1-5
v_gene: TRBV18
abundance: -
d_gene: -
CDR3nt: TGTGCCAGCTCCCTAACAGGGTCCAATCAGCCCCAGCATTTT
CDR3aa: CASSLTGSNQPQHF

j_gene: TRBJ2-1
v_gene: TRBV2
abundance: -
d_gene: TRBD2
CDR3nt: TGTGCCAGCAGGACCGGGACTAGCGGACACAATGAGCAGTTCTTC
CDR3aa: CASRTGTSGHNEQFF

j_gene: TRBJ2-3
v_gene: TRBV25-1
abundance: once
d_gene: TRBD2
CDR3nt: TGTGCCACCGATCCGGGACTAGAAGGTGATACGCAGTATTTT
CDR3aa: CATDPGLEGDTQYF

j_gene: TRBJ1-4
v_gene: TRBV10-3
abundance: -
d_gene: TRBD1
CDR3nt: TGTGTCATCAGTGAGTCACAGGGGGTCATAGGTGAAAAACTGTTTTTT
CDR3aa: CVISESQGVIGEKLFF

j_gene: TRBJ2-3
v_gene: TRBV2
abundance: -
d_gene: TRBD2
CDR3nt: TGTGCCAGCAGATTGACTAGCGGGAGCTCAGATACGCAGTATTTT
CDR3aa: CASRLTSGSSDTQYF

j_gene: TRBJ2-7
v_gene: TRBV13
abundance: -
d_gene: TRBD2
CDR3nt: TGTGCCAGCAGCTTAACTCTAGCGGGAGGATCCTACGAGCAGTACTTC
CDR3aa: CASSLTLAGGSYEQYF

j_gene: TRBJ2-3
v_gene: TRBV27
abundance: -
d_gene: TRBD2
CDR3nt: TGTGCCAGCAGCGTACTAGCGCGGGGCACAGATACGCAGTATTTT
CDR3aa: CASSVLARGTDTQYF

j_gene: TRBJ2-7
v_gene: TRBV7-9
abundance: -
d_gene: -
CDR3nt: TGTGCCAGCTGCCCAGGGGCCTCCTACGAGCAGTACTTC
CDR3aa: CASCPGASYEQYF

j_gene: TRBJ2-2
v_gene: TRBV18
abundance: -
d_gene: TRBD2
CDR3nt: TGTGCCAGCTCACCTGACCTAGCGGGCGGGACCGGGGAGCTGTTTTTT
CDR3aa: CASSPDLAGGTGELFF

j_gene: TRBJ1-5
v_gene: TRBV21-1
abundance: once
d_gene: -
CDR3nt: TGTGCCAGCAGCAAAGGTGAGAGGCGATCCACCCCCCAGCCCCAGCATTTT
CDR3aa: CASSKGERRSTPQPQHF

j_gene: TRBJ1-5
v_gene: TRBV5-6
abundance: once
d_gene: -
CDR3nt: TGTGCCAGCAGCCGGTTCTCAGGGGCTGATCAGCCCCAGCATTTT
CDR3aa: CASSRFSGADQPQHF

j_gene: TRBJ2-1
v_gene: TRBV19
abundance: -
d_gene: TRBD2
CDR3nt: TGTGCCAGTAGTACGGGACTAGCGGACTACAATGAGCAGTTCTTC
CDR3aa: CASSTGLADYNEQFF

j_gene: TRBJ2-3
v_gene: TRBV30
abundance: -
d_gene: TRBD2
CDR3nt: TGTGCCTGGAGTGGCCGGGAGGGGTGGGATACGCAGTATTTT
CDR3aa: CAWSGREGWDTQYF

j_gene: TRBJ2-4
v_gene: TRBV19
abundance: -
d_gene: -
CDR3nt: TGTGCCAGTAGACAGGACCTAGCCAAAAACATTCAGTACTTC
CDR3aa: CASRQDLAKNIQYF

j_gene: TRBJ2-7
v_gene: TRBV18
abundance: -
d_gene: TRBD2
CDR3nt: TGTGCCAGCTCACCCCGCCCGGGACTAGTCACCTACGAGCAGTACTTC
CDR3aa: CASSPRPGLVTYEQYF

j_gene: TRBJ2-7
v_gene: TRBV19
abundance: -
d_gene: TRBD2
CDR3nt: TGTGCCAGTAGTACCTTGCGACTAGCGGGCTCCTACGAGCAGTACTTC
CDR3aa: CASSTLRLAGSYEQYF

j_gene: TRBJ2-1
v_gene: TRBV30
abundance: -
d_gene: -
CDR3nt: TGTGCCTGGAGTTGGGGAGAGTTTTTCAATGAGCAGTTCTTC
CDR3aa: CAWSWGEFFNEQFF

j_gene: TRBJ2-5
v_gene: TRBV4-1
abundance: -
d_gene: TRBD2
CDR3nt: TGCGCCAGCAGCCAAGTAGCGGGGGACCAATGGACCCAGTACTTC
CDR3aa: CASSQVAGDQWTQYF

j_gene: TRBJ1-5
v_gene: TRBV25-1
abundance: -
d_gene: -
CDR3nt: TGTGCCAGCAGTGGGGGAGGGTTGGGAAATCAGCCCCAGCATTTT
CDR3aa: CASSGGGLGNQPQHF

j_gene: TRBJ2-3
v_gene: TRBV11-2
abundance: -
d_gene: -
CDR3nt: TGTGCCAGCAACTACCCGGGGGCAGATACGCAGTATTTT
CDR3aa: CASNYPGADTQYF

j_gene: TRBJ2-1
v_gene: TRBV7-6
abundance: -
d_gene: TRBD2
CDR3nt: TGTGCCAGCAGCCCAACTAGCGGGAGTCGTGGTGAGCAGTTCTTC
CDR3aa: CASSPTSGSRGEQFF

j_gene: TRBJ2-5
v_gene: TRBV29-1
abundance: -
d_gene: TRBD2
CDR3nt: TGCAGCGTTGAAGATTTACTAGCGGGAGGGCCCTATGAGACCCAGTACTTC
CDR3aa: CSVEDLLAGGPYETQYF

j_gene: TRBJ1-1
v_gene: TRBV7-3
abundance: once
d_gene: -
CDR3nt: TGTGCCAGCAGCTTAGAGGGAAACACTGAAGCTTTCTTT
CDR3aa: CASSLEGNTEAFF

j_gene: TRBJ2-3
v_gene: TRBV5-6
abundance: -
d_gene: -
CDR3nt: TGTGCCAGCAGCTTGGGATCTTCAGTCCCAACAGATACGCAGTATTTT
CDR3aa: CASSLGSSVPTDTQYF

j_gene: TRBJ1-5
v_gene: TRBV28
abundance: -
d_gene: -
CDR3nt: TGTGCCAGCAGTCCAGGTAGCAATCAGCCCCAGCATTTT
CDR3aa: CASSPGSNQPQHF

j_gene: TRBJ2-1
v_gene: TRBV5-6
abundance: once
d_gene: TRBD2
CDR3nt: TGTGCCAGCAGCTTGGCCTGGCGGGAGCTAGATGAGCAGTTCTTC
CDR3aa: CASSLAWRELDEQFF

j_gene: TRBJ2-2
v_gene: TRBV9
abundance: -
d_gene: -
CDR3nt: TGTGCCAGCAGCGTAGGGGGGGACACCGGGGAGCTGTTTTTT
CDR3aa: CASSVGGDTGELFF

j_gene: TRBJ2-7
v_gene: TRBV9
abundance: -
d_gene: -
CDR3nt: TGTGCCAGCAGCCGTCTTTCCGACCGGGGGACCTACGAGCAGTACTTC
CDR3aa: CASSRLSDRGTYEQYF

j_gene: TRBJ2-1
v_gene: TRBV7-2
abundance: -
d_gene: -
CDR3nt: TGTGCCAGCAGCCCACTAGATGAGCAGTTCTTC
CDR3aa: CASSPLDEQFF

j_gene: TRBJ2-5
v_gene: TRBV28
abundance: few
d_gene: -
CDR3nt: TGTGCCAGCAGTTTTCCGCAGGTCCAAGAGACCCAGTACTTC
CDR3aa: CASSFPQVQETQYF

j_gene: TRBJ2-3
v_gene: TRBV5-1
abundance: -
d_gene: TRBD1
CDR3nt: TGCGCCAGCAGCGCGGACAGGTTGTTTCAGGCAGATACGCAGTATTTT
CDR3aa: CASSADRLFQADTQYF

j_gene: TRBJ1-2
v_gene: TRBV7-8
abundance: -
d_gene: TRBD1
CDR3nt: TGTGCCAGCAGCTTTAAGACAGGGGGTTATGGCTACACCTTC
CDR3aa: CASSFKTGGYGYTF

j_gene: TRBJ1-1
v_gene: TRBV20-1
abundance: few
d_gene: -
CDR3nt: TGCAGTGCTAGGTACGGTCCTGAAGCTTTCTTT
CDR3aa: CSARYGPEAFF

j_gene: TRBJ2-7
v_gene: TRBV5-1
abundance: -
d_gene: TRBD1
CDR3nt: TGCGCCAGCAGCTTACCGGGACAGGGGACCTACGAGCAGTACTTC
CDR3aa: CASSLPGQGTYEQYF

j_gene: TRBJ2-1
v_gene: TRBV27
abundance: -
d_gene: TRBD2
CDR3nt: TGTGCCAGCAGTTTACTAGCGGGAGAAGGAAATGAGCAGTTCTTC
CDR3aa: CASSLLAGEGNEQFF

j_gene: TRBJ2-5
v_gene: TRBV4-1
abundance: medium-sized
d_gene: -
CDR3nt: TGCGCCAGCAGCCAAGCGGGAACACAAGAGACCCAGTACTTC
CDR3aa: CASSQAGTQETQYF

j_gene: TRBJ2-7
v_gene: TRBV4-3
abundance: -
d_gene: -
CDR3nt: TGCGCCAGCAGCCAAGATGGTACGGGAGCCGCCTACGAGCAGTACTTC
CDR3aa: CASSQDGTGAAYEQYF

j_gene: TRBJ2-1
v_gene: TRBV4-1
abundance: -
d_gene: -
CDR3nt: TGCGCCAGCAGCCCCCGGTCAAACAATGAGCAGTTCTTC
CDR3aa: CASSPRSNNEQFF

j_gene: TRBJ2-7
v_gene: TRBV9
abundance: -
d_gene: -
CDR3nt: TGTGCCAGCAGCGCCTCCGGGAACGACTACGAGCAGTACTTC
CDR3aa: CASSASGNDYEQYF